This is a list of T cell receptor beta chains from one sample in a study of cytomegalovirus exposure and HLA in healthy donors. Using immunoSEQ multiplex PCR, the repertoire was profiled, and TCRdb retains in-frame clones only, with some absent. This table has roughly 100,000 clones, roughly 74% appearing once. The sample comprised PBMCs. The receptors were sampled from a woman in her thirties or forties in good health and CMV-seronegative. The CDR3 runs from the conserved cysteine through the conserved F or W. The order of the fields is D gene, clone size, J gene, V gene, CDR3 DNA, CDR3 protein. D genes are given only for firm matches. Clone size appears in some rows only: once, few, many, or a class for an expanded clone.

>NA|once|TRBJ1-3|TRBV13
TGTGCCAGCAGCTCCGCAGGGTCGTCTGGAAACACCATATATTTT
CASSSAGSSGNTIYF
>TRBD2|NA|TRBJ2-3|TRBV29-1
TGCAGCGTGACCAGCGGGAACACAGATACGCAGTATTTT
CSVTSGNTDTQYF
>NA|NA|TRBJ2-3|TRBV19
TGTGCCAGTAGTACTCGACAGTTCGCAGATACGCAGTATTTT
CASSTRQFADTQYF
>NA|NA|TRBJ2-3|TRBV6-5
TGTGCCAGCACCAAACCGGGACTGGCAGATACGCAGTATTTT
CASTKPGLADTQYF
>NA|NA|TRBJ2-3|TRBV18
TGTGCCAGCTCACTTACTCTGGGCACAGATACGCAGTATTTT
CASSLTLGTDTQYF
>NA|NA|TRBJ2-5|TRBV5-1
TGCGCCAGCAGCCCCGGGTTAGAAGAGACCCAGTACTTC
CASSPGLEETQYF
>NA|once|TRBJ1-1|TRBV5-4
TGTGCCAGCGGGTTCAACGGGGGCACTGAAGCTTTCTTT
CASGFNGGTEAFF
>NA|NA|TRBJ1-2|TRBV11-3
TGTGCCAGCAGCTTAGTCTCCCGGAGAGTGACTAACTATGGCTACACCTTC
CASSLVSRRVTNYGYTF
>TRBD1|NA|TRBJ2-7|TRBV7-9
TGTGCCAGCAGCCAAAACCGGGACAGGGTCTCCTACGAGCAGTACTTC
CASSQNRDRVSYEQYF
>NA|NA|TRBJ1-2|TRBV27
TGTGCCAGCAGCCAAGCCGGGAACACTAACTATGGCTACACCTTC
CASSQAGNTNYGYTF
>NA|NA|TRBJ1-2|TRBV6-6
TGTGCCGCTGGCTCAGAGACAGGACCAGCTAACTATGGCTACACCTTC
CAAGSETGPANYGYTF
>NA|NA|TRBJ2-7|TRBV4-3
TGCGCCAGCAGCCAACAGGTAGGCAGCTACGAGCAGTACTTC
CASSQQVGSYEQYF
>NA|once|TRBJ2-3|TRBV6-1
TGTGCCAGCAGCCGACGGGAGGATACGCAGTATTTT
CASSRREDTQYF
>TRBD1|NA|TRBJ2-7|TRBV7-9
TGTGCCAGCAGCCACCCCCGGGACAGGGTTCACGAGCAGTACTTC
CASSHPRDRVHEQYF
>NA|NA|TRBJ1-4|TRBV29-1
TGCAGCGTGGTTCTGTGGGGAGGTGGTGAAAAACTGTTTTTT
CSVVLWGGGEKLFF
>TRBD1|NA|TRBJ2-7|TRBV5-8
TGTGCCAGCAGCTTGGGGCAGGGGGCCTACGAGCAGTACTTC
CASSLGQGAYEQYF
>NA|NA|TRBJ1-1|TRBV6-5
TGTGCCAGCAGCAACGGAGGGTCCAATGAAGCTTTCTTT
CASSNGGSNEAFF
>NA|NA|TRBJ2-2|TRBV15
TGTGCCACCAGCAGAGATCGGGGTAGGAACACCGGGGAGCTGTTTTTT
CATSRDRGRNTGELFF
>NA|NA|TRBJ1-5|TRBV28
TGTGCCAGCATTCTTGTAGGAGGGGCCGGTCAGCCCCAGCATTTT
CASILVGGAGQPQHF
>NA|NA|TRBJ1-4|TRBV7-9
TGTGCCAGCAGTTTGGGGGGGGTCGGGAATGAAAAACTGTTTTTT
CASSLGGVGNEKLFF
>NA|NA|TRBJ1-1|TRBV5-4
TGTGCCAGCAGCTTACCTAACAGAGAGAACACTGAAGCTTTCTTT
CASSLPNRENTEAFF
>TRBD2|NA|TRBJ2-3|TRBV15
TGTGCCACCAGCAGAATGTGGACTAGCGGGGGAACAGATACGCAGTATTTT
CATSRMWTSGGTDTQYF
>NA|NA|TRBJ1-1|TRBV11-2
TGTGCCAGCAGCTTCCTTTCAGGAAACACTGAAGCTTTCTTT
CASSFLSGNTEAFF
>NA|NA|TRBJ2-4|TRBV6-1
TGTGCCAGCAGCGTAGGGGCCACCAACAAAAACATTCAGTACTTC
CASSVGATNKNIQYF
>TRBD2|NA|TRBJ2-6|TRBV4-2
TGTGCCAGCAGCTCAGCGGCGGGGGTCTCTGGGGCCAACGTCCTGACTTTC
CASSSAAGVSGANVLTF
>TRBD2|NA|TRBJ2-7|TRBV6-1
TGTGCCAGCAGTGACGGGGTAGCGGGGGTTGGCGAGCAGTACTTC
CASSDGVAGVGEQYF
>TRBD1|NA|TRBJ2-2|TRBV4-3
TGCGCCAGCAGCCAAGTGGGGAACAGGGGGCGGGCCGGGGAGCTGTTTTTT
CASSQVGNRGRAGELFF
>TRBD1|NA|TRBJ2-1|TRBV7-3
TGTGCCAGCAGCCCTGACAGGGTCTCCTACAATGAGCAGTTCTTC
CASSPDRVSYNEQFF
>NA|NA|TRBJ2-1|TRBV4-3
TGCGCCAGCAGTCCCCGGACAGCGGTCTACAATGAGCAGTTCTTC
CASSPRTAVYNEQFF
>TRBD1|NA|TRBJ1-4|TRBV19
TGTGCCAGTCGCTCTACAGGGGAAGGCGAAAAACTGTTTTTT
CASRSTGEGEKLFF
>NA|once|TRBJ2-7|TRBV5-5
TGTGCCAGCAGCCCGACCGAAGGGGTGATCCACGAGCAGTACTTC
CASSPTEGVIHEQYF
>TRBD1|few|TRBJ1-5|TRBV19
TGTGCCAGTAGTATACTAGGGGGCGCGGATAGCAATCAGCCCCAGCATTTT
CASSILGGADSNQPQHF
>NA|NA|TRBJ2-2|TRBV5-3
TGTGCCAGAAGCTTGGAATTTTTAGACACCGGGGAGCTGTTTTTT
CARSLEFLDTGELFF
>NA|NA|TRBJ1-4|TRBV9
TGTGCCAGCAGCGTAACAGGCGTTGCAACTAATGAAAAACTGTTTTTT
CASSVTGVATNEKLFF
>TRBD2|NA|TRBJ2-1|TRBV18
TGTGCCAGCTCTCAACGACTAGCGGGAGTATACGAGCAGTTCTTC
CASSQRLAGVYEQFF
>TRBD1|NA|TRBJ1-3|TRBV11-2
TGTGCCAGCAGCTCGACAGGGGGCCTTGGAAACACCATATATTTT
CASSSTGGLGNTIYF
>TRBD2|few|TRBJ2-7|TRBV7-2
TGTGCCAGCAGCTTTAGCGGGGGGTCCTCCTACGAGCAGTACTTC
CASSFSGGSSYEQYF
>NA|few|TRBJ2-3|TRBV18
TGTGCCAGCTCCCCCGTCGGCGGGCCAGGCGATACGCAGTATTTT
CASSPVGGPGDTQYF
>NA|NA|TRBJ2-5|TRBV10-3
TGTGCCATCAGTGCCGAGGGCCGTCGGGGGACCCAGTACTTC
CAISAEGRRGTQYF